The TCR beta chain described here comes from a study of T cell changes during pregnancy in multiple sclerosis. Generated by immunoSEQ multiplex PCR, the TCRdb table keeps only in-frame clones and is missing some. Of fewer than 80,000 clones listed, around 92% were seen once; the top ten hold 0.7% to 0.9%. V was trimmed by 3 bases and J by 0 bases, leaving 4 bases between them. This CDR3 is 13 amino acids long. In germline, CDR1 is KGHSH, CDR2 LQKENI. This clone was seen a single time. The rearrangement links TRBV18 to TRBJ2-3, with D unresolved. Source: peripheral blood, taken in the first trimester of pregnancy. The clonotype was recovered from a female donor in good health, enrolled as a control in a pregnancy study. CDR3 DNA: TGTGCCAGCTCACCCTCTAGCACAGATACGCAGTATTTT. Translated: CASSPSSTDTQYF.